This TCR beta chain emerged from a study of T cell repertoires in cytomegalovirus infection. Study overall: Public TCR beta signatures were indicative of both CMV infection and a matching HLA type. Study-level findings and limits: Dominant in the ex vivo response were TCR beta clonotypes restricted by HLA-C and specific for CMV. Adding up the frequency of public TCR beta families identified people who carried CMV plus the relevant HLA.

V shed 6 bases and J shed 2 bases, with 15 bases lying between them. This CDR3 is 14 amino acids long. Germline assignment: CDR1 DFQATT and CDR2 SNEGSKA (reference sequence). Via MiXCR, TCRdb re-called the reads, giving one row per CDR3 protein. The top ten hold around 2.6% of the sample, which has about 300,000 distinct CDR3 sequences, around 10% seen once. This clonotype was seen at least ten times. Antigen unknown. The sample taken for sequencing was PBMCs. The chain is built from TRBV20-1 and TRBJ2-3, with TRBD2 as a possible D gene (6 bases). The clonotype originates from a human donor in good health (CMV status not recorded). Some clones in this sample may be carry-over from other donors' samples. The chain's CDR3 is CSAAGIYHTDTQYF. CDR3 coding DNA: TGCAGTGCCGCGGGAATATACCACACAGATACGCAGTATTTT.